The sequence of this T cell receptor beta chain was determined in a study of blood T cells in healthy people across ages. The J segment lost 2 bases and the V segment lost 7 bases, leaving 11 bases of the junction unmatched. CDR3 size: 16 residues. Overall study results and limits: The long-lived group displayed more naive CD4+ cells, plus higher diversity, than the aged donors did.

A second PCR of roughly 7 to 11 cycles used a sample-barcoded 5' primer and a J-beta primer mix. Researchers report that a template-switch adaptor with 12 random nucleotides tagged each cDNA molecule. Each CDR3 protein gets one entry after TCRdb re-called the 5' RACE reads with MiXCR. The data hold approximately 1,700,000 distinct CDR3 sequences, with about two fifths observed a single time. This clonotype was detected only a few times. What it recognizes is unknown. This TCR came from a human donor in good health. The sample comprised blood. The J gene is TRBJ2-3, the V gene TRBV12-3 or TRBV12-4; 8 nucleotides align to TRBD2. The CDR3 nucleotides are TGTGCCAGCACACCCGCACGGGGGGGCTCCACAGATACGCAGTATTTT. It yields the protein CASTPARGGSTDTQYF.